Sequencing of this TCR beta chain was carried out in a study of cytomegalovirus exposure and HLA in healthy donors. General observations from the study: Most TCR sequences showed up rarely, but some public TCRs showed up in many donors. Analysis was carried out at a later point, and it linked a missense DCLRE1C variant to TCR beta V- and J-gene trimming. More clonal expansion characterized HLA-associated TCR beta chains than equally common others in a later analysis. Reports indicate that TCR beta sequences accurately predicted the HLA-A and HLA-B alleles of most subjects.

The count of this clone is one. The antigen remains undetermined. The PCR was carried out with 60 Vbeta primers and 13 Jbeta primers. The assay was immunoSEQ multiplex PCR, and TCRdb's table has in-frame clones only and misses some. The sample has fewer than 90,000 clones; 70% are singletons. Input material: PBMCs. The TCR comes from a woman between 45 and 60 years old in good health and CMV-seropositive.

The CDR3 region has the DNA TGTGCCAGCAGTTACGGGGACAGCTCGAAGGAGACCCAGTACTTC. Amino acid sequence: CASSYGDSSKETQYF. The chain links TRBV6-6 to TRBJ2-5, with TRBD1 matching 7 bases. CDR1 MNHNY and CDR2 SVGAGI come from the germline V gene (reference sequence). CDR3 length: 15 residues. Losses at the gene ends were 2 bases for V and 5 bases for J; bases not matched to a gene: 8.